These 13 T cell receptor beta chains were sequenced from one sample in a study of cytomegalovirus exposure and HLA in healthy donors. The PCR had 60 Vbeta and 13 Jbeta primers. Generated by immunoSEQ multiplex PCR, the TCRdb table keeps only in-frame clones and is missing some. The profile shows 100,000 to 150,000 clones, around 70% of them singletons. Sequencing input: PBMCs. The receptors derive from a man in his forties in good health and CMV-seropositive.

This chain links TRBV11-3 with TRBJ2-6, with unresolved D. V was cut by 5 bases and J by 0 bases, with 8 bases left in between. Germline CDR1 and CDR2: SGHNT and YENEEA. This CDR3 has 15 amino acids. In nucleotides, the CDR3 is TGTGCCAGCAGCCTCACGGGCTCTGGGGCCAACGTCCTGACTTTC. Amino acids: CASSLTGSGANVLTF.

This chain uses TRBV6-6 with TRBJ2-7; a possible D gene is TRBD1 (5 bases). CDR1 is MNHNY, CDR2 SVGAGI, per germline (reference sequence). Trimming removed 2 bases at V and 6 bases at J, with 11 bases between. This CDR3 region has 13 residues. The CDR3: CASSYAATAEQYF. The CDR3 bases are TGTGCCAGCAGTTACGCGGCGACAGCCGAGCAGTACTTC.

The chain links TRBV10-1 to TRBJ1-1; no clear D gene. Deletions cut 0 bases from V and 6 bases from J, with 8 bases between. The germline V gene encodes CDR1 WNHNN and CDR2 SYGVQD (reference sequence). The CDR3 consists of 13 residues. The CDR3: CASSESAVAEAFF. The CDR3 nucleotides read TGCGCCAGCAGTGAGTCAGCGGTGGCTGAAGCTTTCTTT.

This rearrangement joins TRBV30 to TRBJ1-1; D might be TRBD1 (5 bases). The CDR3 is made up of 11 amino acids. Deletions cut 5 bases from V and 8 bases from J, with 12 bases between. Germline V gives CDR1 GTSNPN, CDR2 SVGIG (reference sequence). Here the CDR3 reads CAWGHNREAFF. CDR3 in DNA: TGTGCCTGGGGACACAACAGGGAAGCTTTCTTT. Combining the CDR3 with reference TRBV30 and TRBJ1-1 gives the whole variable domain SQTIHQWPATLVQPVGSPLSLECTVEGTSNPNLYWYRQAAGRGLQLLFYSVGIGQISSEVPQNLSASRPQDRQFILSSKKLLLSDSGFYLCAWGHNREAFFGQGTRLTVV.

The gene calls are TRBV19 and TRBJ1-1, with no clear D. The CDR3 sequence is 13 residues long. V was pared by 7 bases and J by 5 bases, with 14 bases between. The germline gives CDR1 LNHDA, CDR2 SQIVND (reference sequence). The CDR3 nucleotides are TGTGCCAGTATCGTGCCAGGTGGGACTGAAGCTTTCTTT. This sequence encodes CASIVPGGTEAFF.

The chain links TRBV7-2 to TRBJ1-2; a weak D match, TRBD1 (6 bases). V shed 4 bases and J shed 5 bases, with 17 bases lying between them. Germline-derived CDR1 and CDR2 are SGHTA and FQGNSA. The CDR3 covers 15 residues. CDR3: CASSSITGSEYGYTF. In nucleotides, the CDR3 is TGTGCCAGCAGCTCTATAACAGGGAGTGAATATGGCTACACCTTC.

This clone was observed a single time. The V gene is TRBV6-1, the J gene TRBJ2-2; 12 bases line up with TRBD2. Germline values: CDR1 MNHNS, CDR2 SASEGT. The CDR3 extends over 14 amino acids. V gave up 6 bases and J gave up 6 bases; unmatched junction bases: 2. The CDR3 DNA sequence: TGTGCCAGCAGCCCTAGCGGGGGGGCCGGGGAGCTGTTTTTT. As protein: CASSPSGGAGELFF.

The genes are TRBV11-1 and TRBJ2-5; 13 nucleotides match TRBD2. This CDR3 has 16 residues. The germline CDR1 and CDR2 sequences are SGHAT and FQDESV (reference sequence). The V segment lost 4 bases and the J segment 2 bases; nucleotides outside the gene matches: 4. As DNA, the CDR3 is TGTGCCAGCAGCTGGAGGGGACTAGCGGGACAAGAGACCCAGTACTTC. This codes for CASSWRGLAGQETQYF.

This clone was counted a few times. The J gene is TRBJ1-6, the V gene TRBV27, with TRBD1 matching over 7 bases. CDR3 length: 15 residues. J was trimmed by 3 bases and V by 10 bases; bases with no gene match: 9. In germline, CDR1 is MNHEY, CDR2 SMNVEV (reference sequence). CDR3: CATRQGVYYNSPLHF. The CDR3 coding sequence is TGTGCCACCAGACAGGGCGTCTACTATAATTCACCCCTCCACTTT.

The rearrangement links TRBV11-3 to TRBJ2-2; 8 positions agree with TRBD1. The CDR3 covers 14 residues. The V segment lost 3 bases and the J segment 7 bases; nucleotides outside the gene matches: 4. The V gene's germline CDR1 is SGHNT and CDR2 YENEEA. The CDR3, as DNA: TGTGCCAGCAGCTTCCAGGGGGCTAACGGGGAGCTGTTTTTT. This encodes CASSFQGANGELFF.

V is TRBV29-1 and J is TRBJ2-5, with 9 nucleotides matching TRBD1. Germline values: CDR1 SQVTM, CDR2 ANQGSEA. The CDR3 is made up of 15 amino acids. With V trimmed by 1 base and J by 3 bases, 6 bases remained unmatched. CDR3 protein: CSVEATGGWEETQYF. In DNA form, the CDR3 reads TGCAGCGTTGAAGCCACAGGGGGCTGGGAAGAGACCCAGTACTTC.

The chain combines TRBV28 with TRBJ1-1; D is possibly TRBD1 (5 bases). The germline CDR1 and CDR2 sequences are MDHEN and SYDVKM. This CDR3 spans 14 amino acids. Between the trimmed V and J ends, which lost 7 bases and 1 base, there was a span of 13 bases. The CDR3 sequence: CASTAGGENTEAFF. In nucleotides, the CDR3 is TGTGCCAGCACCGCGGGGGGGGAGAACACTGAAGCTTTCTTT.

V and J are TRBV27 and TRBJ2-5, with D perhaps TRBD1 (5 bases). CDR3 size: 13 residues. Germline CDR1 and CDR2: MNHEY and SMNVEV (reference sequence). V was cut by 11 bases and J by 4 bases, with 17 bases left in between. CDR3 residues: CASQDNPIETQYF. CDR3 in DNA: TGTGCCTCCCAGGACAACCCTATAGAGACCCAGTACTTC.